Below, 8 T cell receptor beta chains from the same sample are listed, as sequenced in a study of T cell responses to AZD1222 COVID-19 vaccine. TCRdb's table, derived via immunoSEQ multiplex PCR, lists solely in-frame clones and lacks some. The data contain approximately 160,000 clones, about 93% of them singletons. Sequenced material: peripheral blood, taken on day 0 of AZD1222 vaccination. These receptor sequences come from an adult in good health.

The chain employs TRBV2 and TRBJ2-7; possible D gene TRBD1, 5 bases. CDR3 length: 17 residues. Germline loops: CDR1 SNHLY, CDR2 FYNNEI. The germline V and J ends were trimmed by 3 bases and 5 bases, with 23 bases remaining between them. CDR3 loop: CASSDPHRFRGLDEQYF. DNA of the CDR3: TGTGCCAGCAGTGACCCACACAGGTTTAGGGGCCTAGACGAGCAGTACTTC.

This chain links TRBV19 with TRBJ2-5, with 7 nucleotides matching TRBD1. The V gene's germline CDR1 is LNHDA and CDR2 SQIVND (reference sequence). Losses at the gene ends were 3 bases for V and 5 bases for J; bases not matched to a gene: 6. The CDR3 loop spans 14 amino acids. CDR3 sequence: CASSIRQGWETQYF. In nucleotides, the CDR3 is TGTGCCAGTAGTATCCGACAGGGTTGGGAGACCCAGTACTTC.

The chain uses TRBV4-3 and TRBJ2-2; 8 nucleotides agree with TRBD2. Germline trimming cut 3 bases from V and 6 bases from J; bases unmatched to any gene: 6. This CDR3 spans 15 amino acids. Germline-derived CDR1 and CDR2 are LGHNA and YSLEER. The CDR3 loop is CASSHTLAGPGELFF. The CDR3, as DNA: TGCGCCAGCAGCCACACCCTAGCGGGCCCCGGGGAGCTGTTTTTT.

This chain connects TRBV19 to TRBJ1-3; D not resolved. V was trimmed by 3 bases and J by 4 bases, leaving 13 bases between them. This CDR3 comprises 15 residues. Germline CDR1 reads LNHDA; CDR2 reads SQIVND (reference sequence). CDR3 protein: CASSIYQGNGNTIYF. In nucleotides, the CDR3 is TGTGCCAGTAGTATCTATCAAGGGAACGGAAACACCATATATTTT. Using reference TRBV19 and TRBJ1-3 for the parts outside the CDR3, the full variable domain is DGGITQSPKYLFRKEGQNVTLSCEQNLNHDAMYWYRQDPGQGLRLIYYSQIVNDFQKGDIAEGYSVSREKKESFPLTVTSAQKNPTAFYLCASSIYQGNGNTIYFGEGSWLTVV.

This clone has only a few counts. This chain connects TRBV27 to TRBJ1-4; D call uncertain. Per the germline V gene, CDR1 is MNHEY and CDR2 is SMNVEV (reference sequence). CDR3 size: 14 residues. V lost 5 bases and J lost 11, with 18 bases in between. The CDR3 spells CASSARGLSGKLFF. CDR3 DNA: TGTGCCAGCAGTGCACGGGGTTTATCGGGGAAACTGTTTTTT.

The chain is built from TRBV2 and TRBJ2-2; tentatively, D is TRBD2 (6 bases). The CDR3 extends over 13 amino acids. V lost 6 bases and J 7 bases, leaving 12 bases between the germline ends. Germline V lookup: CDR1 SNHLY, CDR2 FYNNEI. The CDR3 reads CASRGLPNGELFF. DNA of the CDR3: TGTGCCAGCAGGGGACTCCCGAACGGGGAGCTGTTTTTT.

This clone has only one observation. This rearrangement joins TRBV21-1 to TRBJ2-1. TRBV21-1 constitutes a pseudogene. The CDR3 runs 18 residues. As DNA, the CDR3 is TGTGCCAGCAGCAAAGCGGGTTTGCAGACGGCGTTTGTCAATGAGCAGTTCTTC. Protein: CASSKAGLQTAFVNEQFF.

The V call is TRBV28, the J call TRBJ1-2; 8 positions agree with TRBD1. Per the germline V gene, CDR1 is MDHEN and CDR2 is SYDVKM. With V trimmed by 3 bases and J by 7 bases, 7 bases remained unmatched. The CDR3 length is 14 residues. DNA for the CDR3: TGTGCCAGCAGTTTCGGGGACAGGCGTGTTGGCTACACCTTC. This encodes CASSFGDRRVGYTF.